This T cell receptor (beta chain) was retrieved from a study of OX40 agonist ivuxolimab in advanced cancers. Broadly, across the study: The costimulatory receptor OX40 (CD134) was targeted by ivuxolimab, a fully human IgG2 agonistic monoclonal antibody. Intravenous ivuxolimab was administered to patients every 2 weeks at six dose levels: 0.01, 0.1, 0.3, 1.5, 3 and 10 mg/kg. Of the approximately 54 dose-escalation patients, hepatocellular carcinoma was present in around 20, melanoma in around 15, renal cell carcinoma in 9 and head and neck cancer in 9. The dose-escalation cohort was over 70% male with a mean age of approximately 60 years, ranging from roughly 20 to 85. Patients were allowed to have had prior anti-PD-1, anti-PD-L1 or anti-CTLA-4 therapy, and around 40% of the dose-escalation patients had previously received checkpoint inhibitors. Partial responses occurred in three dose-escalation patients: two with cutaneous melanoma and one with hepatocellular carcinoma. Peripheral TCRbeta sequencing aimed to test whether ivuxolimab altered TCR sequence diversity and caused clonal T-cell expansion. The paper reports the monotherapy dose-escalation portion (N of about 56 patients) of the phase I ivuxolimab trial. The paper's findings and limits, for the study overall: Low levels of normalized T-cell clonal expansion were also seen in some patients who did not respond. Partial responders in the 0.1-3.0 mg/kg groups had among the lowest normalized peripheral clonal expansion, especially among CD8+ T cells. The antigen specificity of the peripheral T cells that underwent clonal expansion was not determined. At doses from 0.1 to 3.0 mg/kg, clonal expansion was seen in both CD4+ and CD8+ blood T cells between baseline and week 6. After ivuxolimab, more expanded clones were found on average in CD8+ T cells than in CD4+ T cells.

Patients with autoimmune disease history or receiving systemic immunosuppression were excluded from the trial. In every dose cohort, peripheral blood was drawn for TCR sequencing at baseline, cycle 4 day 1, and cycle 7 day 1. Samples came from an open-label, multicenter, first-in-human phase I dose-escalation trial of ivuxolimab. Adults with locally advanced or metastatic melanoma, renal cell, hepatocellular, or head and neck squamous cell carcinoma were enrolled in the trial. CD4+ and CD8+ T cells were sorted separately from peripheral blood before TCR sequencing. About this clone: Its cognate antigen has yet to be identified. There are no base qualities to consult, and no much larger clone falls within one base.

Genomic DNA was isolated from the sorted cells so that the TCRbeta CDR3 region could be sequenced. The immunoSEQ Assay was used for sequencing of TCRbeta CDR3 regions. Entries here come from immuneACCESS through TCRdb and include only in-frame sequences with V and J called. Some clones fail to appear in such tables; in the studies checked, an unresolved V gene covers under half of the shortfall, and the cause of the remainder is unknown. The sample has about 48,000 clones on record, around 90% of them singletons. Roughly 50% of the sample is held by the ten biggest clonotypes. The CDR3, cysteine through phenylalanine, is 14 amino acids long. The kept DNA is CDR3 alone, 42 bases in frame from the first base. For CDR1 and CDR2, the germline V gene lists SGHVS and FNYEAQ. Trimmed from V: 3 bases; trimmed from J: 7 bases; junction bases lacking a gene match: 1.

The chain is encoded by TRBV7-6 joined to TRBJ2-7, and 15 junction bases match TRBD2. The TCR comes from an adult with an advanced solid tumor such as melanoma, head and neck, liver or kidney cancer. The sequenced sample was CD4+ or CD8+ T cells sorted from blood, obtained in a trial of the OX40 agonist ivuxolimab. This receptor carries the CDR3 CASSLGLAGGEQYF. The nucleotide sequence is given as TGTGCCAGCAGCTTGGGACTAGCGGGAGGAGAGCAGTACTTC.